This TCR beta chain was sequenced for a study of control samples from healthy donors and cancer patients (dated by TCRdb to about 2020). Worth noting for this clone: It lacks a known antigen. No much larger clone is present one base from it, and per-base qualities are unavailable.

Libraries were prepared through the immunoSEQ multiplex PCR assay. The clones in this table, taken by TCRdb from immuneACCESS, are in-frame only. Not every clone is retained; where verified, under half of the shortfall comes from an unresolved V gene, and the cause of the rest is unknown. For this sample there are some 140,000 clones; around 92% appear just once. The ten largest clones capture 6% to 9.5% of the sample. The CDR3 sequence holds 13 residues, the cysteine and phenylalanine included. This entry keeps only the CDR3 DNA: 39 bases, framed from base 1. Deletion took 4 bases off V and 7 bases off J, with a span of 13 bases between the germline ends. CDR1 and CDR2 are read off the germline V gene (reference sequence) as SGHNT and YYREEE.

The specimen was PBMCs. The sequence joins TRBV5-4 to TRBJ2-3; the D segment cannot be called with confidence. This sequence originates from a man aged 50 to 60 with head and neck cancer. The sequenced DNA is TGTGCCAGCAGCCCGGACGGACCGAATACGCAGTATTTT. It codes for CASSPDGPNTQYF.